The next 2 T cell receptor beta chains were all read from a single sample in a study of T cell responses to AZD1222 COVID-19 vaccine. The data were produced by immunoSEQ multiplex PCR, yet TCRdb's version contains in-frame clones alone and is incomplete. This repertoire shows 150,000 or so clones, 94% found once; its top ten account for approximately 0.64%. Material: peripheral blood, obtained on day 0 of AZD1222 vaccination. Receptors were obtained from an adult in good health.

The rearrangement links TRBV11-2 to TRBJ1-4; unclear D gene. The CDR3 runs 11 residues. V shed 3 bases and J shed 6 bases, with 2 bases lying between them. CDR1 and CDR2 (germline): SGHAT, FQNNGV. DNA of the CDR3: TGTGCCAGCAGCTTCGATGAAAAACTGTTTTTT. Its protein is CASSFDEKLFF.

V and J are TRBV11-3 and TRBJ2-7; D ambiguous. The CDR3 is made up of 13 amino acids. Germline assignment: CDR1 SGHNT and CDR2 YENEEA. Trimming took 4 bases from V and 6 from J, leaving 13 bases between them. The CDR3 sequence: CASSSGLLGEQYF. In nucleotides, the CDR3 is TGTGCCAGCAGCTCGGGTCTCTTAGGCGAGCAGTACTTC.